This T cell receptor (beta chain) was obtained from a study of cytomegalovirus exposure and HLA in healthy donors. Germline V gene data show CDR1 as SEHNR and CDR2 as FQNEAQ (reference sequence). With 4 bases clipped from V and 12 bases from J, the junction kept 11 bases outside the gene matches. The CDR3 is made up of 13 amino acids. Findings and limits, study-wide: Researchers left out some V segments, among them TRBV6-2 and TRBV6-3, as indistinguishable. As a later analysis revealed, most CMV-associated TCR beta chains appeared HLA-restricted.

Remarks on this clone: What it binds is not known.

13 Jbeta primers and 60 Vbeta primers were used for the PCR. The data were produced by immunoSEQ multiplex PCR, yet TCRdb's version contains in-frame clones alone and is incomplete. Of about 150,000 clones listed, roughly 80% are singletons. The origin of this receptor is a man aged 35 to 55 in good health and CMV-seropositive. Sequenced sample: PBMCs. The chain employs TRBV7-9 and TRBJ1-2; TRBD1 agrees at 7 bases. The CDR3 here is CASSSRQGDFHTF. DNA for the CDR3: TGTGCCAGCAGCTCCCGACAGGGCGACTTCCACACCTTC.